The source of this TCR beta chain is a study of OX40 agonist ivuxolimab in advanced cancers. Study-level background: Mean age about 60 years, range roughly 20 to 85; approximately 83% male.

Findings of the study overall: Low levels of normalized T-cell clonal expansion also appeared in some nonresponders. Partial responders at 0.1-3.0 mg/kg showed near-lowest clonal expansion. Clones of CD4+ and CD8+ blood T cells grew by week 6 at doses of 0.1 to 3.0 mg/kg.

Remarks on this clone: Its antigen is not identified.

The repertoire was sequenced with immunoSEQ multiplex PCR; TCRdb's copy has only in-frame clones and lacks some. This sample has about 27,000 clones, with approximately 86% found just once. CDR1 and CDR2 from the germline V gene are MGHRA and YSYEKL. J was trimmed by 0 bases and V by 4 bases; bases with no gene match: 1. This CDR3 is built from 14 residues. This material consisted of CD4+ or CD8+ T cells sorted from blood, taken in a trial of the OX40 agonist ivuxolimab. The V and J genes are TRBV4-1 and TRBJ2-3; TRBD1 aligns across 7 bases. The receptor was isolated from an adult with an advanced solid tumor such as melanoma, head and neck, liver or kidney cancer. The CDR3 DNA sequence: TGCGCCAGCAGCCGACAGGGTAGCACAGATACGCAGTATTTT. This translates into CASSRQGSTDTQYF.